Sequencing of this TCR beta chain was carried out in a study of cytomegalovirus exposure and HLA in healthy donors. Amplification used 60 Vbeta primers and 13 Jbeta primers. Assay used: immunoSEQ multiplex PCR; TCRdb lists only in-frame clones, some missing. Altogether 100,000 or so clones are present, 70% to 80% being singletons, with the ten largest covering about 4.4%. The germline V gene has CDR1 MDHEN and CDR2 SYDVKM. This CDR3 comprises 13 residues. Deletions cut 7 bases from V and 6 bases from J, with 16 bases between. This clone was seen a single time. Its specificity is unknown. Study results and caveats: In vitro assays verified that three CMV-associated chains recognized CMV antigens specifically. Sequencing had likely introduced a cluster of highly shared sequence variants as an artifact. Beyond CMV serostatus, there was no information to go on about immune exposure.

Sample: PBMCs. The rearrangement links TRBV28 to TRBJ2-7; D is uncertain. This sequence originates from a woman aged 18-29 years in good health and CMV-seropositive. The CDR3 region has the DNA TGTGCCAGCACCGCGAGCTACTCGGGCGAGCAGTACTTC. Its translation is CASTASYSGEQYF.